A selection of T cell receptor beta chains follows, all from one sample in a study of T cell repertoires in cytomegalovirus infection. These receptors' targets are unknown. TCRdb reanalysed the reads using MiXCR and keeps one entry per CDR3 protein. The sample shows about 150,000 distinct CDR3 sequences, about 31% of them seen only once. Sequencing was performed on CD8+ T cells from cultured PBMCs, taken from culture after CMV antigen stimulation. The receptors shown here come from a human donor in good health (CMV status not recorded). Some clones in this sample may be carry-over from other donors' samples. CDR3s include the opening cysteine and the closing phenylalanine or tryptophan. Fields, in order: D gene, J gene, clone size, V gene, CDR3 DNA, CDR3 protein. D genes are given only for firm matches. Only part of the rows carry a size: once, few, many, or a class if the clone is expanded.

- | TRBJ2-2 | - | TRBV7-2 | TGTGCCAGCAGCCTAGACTTCTACACCGGGGAGCTGTTTTTT | CASSLDFYTGELFF
- | TRBJ1-2 | many | TRBV27 | TGTGCCAGCAGGCCACAGGGAGGTTATGGCTACACCTTC | CASRPQGGYGYTF
- | TRBJ2-2 | - | TRBV2 | TGTGCCACCCGGGGTGGCAGGGGGAACACCGGGGAGCTGTTTTTT | CATRGGRGNTGELFF
- | TRBJ1-5 | few | TRBV29-1 | TGCAGCGTTGGGCAGGACCTTAATCAGCCCCAGCATTTT | CSVGQDLNQPQHF
TRBD1 | TRBJ2-7 | few | TRBV4-2 | TGTGCCAGCAGCCAGGAGACAGGGGGCAGCTACGAGCAGTACTTC | CASSQETGGSYEQYF
TRBD2 | TRBJ2-3 | few | TRBV6-2/TRBV6-3 | TGTGCCAGCAGCCTCCCGGGGGGGGCTAGCACAGATACGCAGTATTTT | CASSLPGGASTDTQYF
- | TRBJ1-2 | few | TRBV6-9 | TGTGCCAGCAGTTACCATAATATACAGGGTTTTTATGGCTACACCTTC | CASSYHNIQGFYGYTF
TRBD2 | TRBJ2-7 | few | TRBV27 | TGTGCCAGCAGTCCAGCGGGGGCCTACGAGCAGTACTTC | CASSPAGAYEQYF
- | TRBJ1-1 | - | TRBV2 | TGTGCCAGCAGTAAACCGAACGAGATAAAGAACACTAAAGCTTTCTTT | CASSKPNEIKNTKAFF
- | TRBJ1-5 | - | TRBV2 | TGTGCCAGCAGTCGCCGGACGGTAGTGGATCAGCCCCAGCATTTT | CASSRRTVVDQPQHF
TRBD1 | TRBJ2-7 | - | TRBV4-1 | TGCGCCAGCAGCCAGGCGACAGGGCGTCGCTACGAGCAGTACTTC | CASSQATGRRYEQYF
TRBD2 | TRBJ2-1 | many | TRBV7-6 | TGTGCCAGCAGCTTAGAGACTAGCGGAGGAGATGAGCAGTTCTTC | CASSLETSGGDEQFF
TRBD1 | TRBJ2-1 | - | TRBV20-1 | TGCAGTGCCCGGCAGGGGGCAGATTACAATGAGCAGTTCTTC | CSARQGADYNEQFF
- | TRBJ1-1 | - | TRBV12-3/TRBV12-4 | TGTGCCAGCGCTGGACGGGTGAACACTGAAGCTTTCTTT | CASAGRVNTEAFF
- | TRBJ1-3 | many | TRBV6-9 | TGTGCCAGCAGTTATCAGGCGCCGACCGGGCCTTCTGGAAACACCATATATTTT | CASSYQAPTGPSGNTIYF
- | TRBJ1-2 | many | TRBV7-9 | TGTGCCAGCAGCTTAGAATGGGACGGAGGCCCTAACTATGGCTACACCTTC | CASSLEWDGGPNYGYTF
- | TRBJ2-7 | once | TRBV4-3 | TGCGCCAGCAGCCACCGCAATCCGAGGTACGAGCAGTACTTC | CASSHRNPRYEQYF
TRBD1 | TRBJ2-3 | few | TRBV6-6 | TGTGCCAGCAGTTACTCCGGACAGGGGGGGAGGTTAGGCACAGATACGCAGTATTTT | CASSYSGQGGRLGTDTQYF
- | TRBJ2-1 | few | TRBV4-1 | TGCGCCAGCAGCCACGTAGACAGGTCCGACTGGTTCTTC | CASSHVDRSDWFF
- | TRBJ1-5 | few | TRBV7-9 | TGTGCCAGCAGTCCTCGGGCAGGGGATCAGCCCCAGCATTTT | CASSPRAGDQPQHF
- | TRBJ2-2 | few | TRBV20-1 | TGCAGTGCCCGGAACAGCTCGGGGGCCCCCGGGGAGCTGTTTTTT | CSARNSSGAPGELFF
- | TRBJ2-5 | many | TRBV28 | TGTGCCAGCAGTTTATTGAGGCAAGAGACCCAGTACTTC | CASSLLRQETQYF
- | TRBJ2-3 | few | TRBV19 | TGTGCCAGTAGTGGAAAGGGGTTAGCGCTCGGTCCAACAGATACGCAGTATTTT | CASSGKGLALGPTDTQYF
TRBD1 | TRBJ1-6 | - | TRBV6-5 | TGTGCCAGCAGTGCGGGACAGCACAATTCACCCCTCCACTTT | CASSAGQHNSPLHF
TRBD1 | TRBJ2-1 | - | TRBV28 | TGTGCCAGCGGTCTTACAGGGGACCCTCCCCCTGAGCAGTTCTTC | CASGLTGDPPPEQFF
- | TRBJ2-7 | - | TRBV7-6 | TGTGCCAGCAGCTTACCCCGGGGCAGGCTCTACGAGCAGTACTTC | CASSLPRGRLYEQYF
TRBD2 | TRBJ2-5 | - | TRBV28 | TGTGCCAGCAGTCCCGGACTAGCGGGGGTAGAGACCCAGTACTTC | CASSPGLAGVETQYF
TRBD2 | TRBJ2-2 | - | TRBV12-3/TRBV12-4 | TGTGCCAGCAGTTGGACTAGCGGGGGCCGGAACACCGGGGAGCTGTTTTTT | CASSWTSGGRNTGELFF
- | TRBJ2-5 | - | TRBV12-3/TRBV12-4 | TGTGCCAGCAGTTCCGGGGAGGGGGGGCAAGAGACCCAGTACTTC | CASSSGEGGQETQYF
- | TRBJ2-2 | many | TRBV7-8 | TGTGCCAGCAGCGTTACAGGGCCAACCGGGGAGCTGTTTTTT | CASSVTGPTGELFF
- | TRBJ2-7 | - | TRBV28 | TGTGCCAGCAGCCCGCTATTAGGGTCCCCCTACGAGCAGTACTTC | CASSPLLGSPYEQYF
TRBD2 | TRBJ2-3 | - | TRBV7-9 | TGTGCCAGCAGCCTTCCGACTAGCGGGGGGGCACATACGCAGTATTTT | CASSLPTSGGAHTQYF
- | TRBJ1-4 | once | TRBV3-1 | TGTGCCAGCAGTACCCCGAGGACCGGAAATGAAAAACTGTTTTTT | CASSTPRTGNEKLFF
- | TRBJ1-2 | few | TRBV19 | TGTGCCAGTAGGGGGGACGACAGTCACTATGGCTACACCTTC | CASRGDDSHYGYTF
- | TRBJ1-1 | many | TRBV20-1 | TGCAGTGCTAGGAGGGCCGAAGCTTTCTTT | CSARRAEAFF
TRBD1 | TRBJ2-3 | - | TRBV7-9 | TGTGCCAGCAGCTTAGGGCAGGGGGAAAGCACAGATACGCAGTATTTT | CASSLGQGESTDTQYF
- | TRBJ2-7 | many | TRBV6-6 | TGTGCCAGCAGTTATCCCGACAGGTTGACCTACGAGCAGTACTTC | CASSYPDRLTYEQYF
TRBD1 | TRBJ2-5 | - | TRBV6-1 | TGTGCCACCGCAACCAAGGGACAGGCCGGTTTCCAAGAGACCCAGTACTTC | CATATKGQAGFQETQYF
- | TRBJ2-7 | many | TRBV28 | TGTGCCAGCAGTCCCACTATTGAAGGCTCCTACGAGCAGTACTTC | CASSPTIEGSYEQYF
- | TRBJ1-5 | many | TRBV7-8 | TGTGCCAGCAGCCTAGGGGGGTACAATCAGCCCCAGCATTTT | CASSLGGYNQPQHF
- | TRBJ2-1 | - | TRBV6-5 | TGTGCCAGCAGTTATATGAGCTGGGATGAGCAGTTCTTC | CASSYMSWDEQFF
TRBD1 | TRBJ1-1 | many | TRBV2 | TGTGCCAGCAGTGATAATTCTCCGGGACAGGGGGTACGGAGACTCGGCACTGAAGCTTTCTTT | CASSDNSPGQGVRRLGTEAFF
- | TRBJ2-3 | once | TRBV19 | TGTGCCAGTAGTGCCTCCCGCGGGGAATGGCATACGCAGTATTTT | CASSASRGEWHTQYF
- | TRBJ1-2 | - | TRBV7-3 | TGTGCCAGCAGCTTAGGTACAGGTCTCGGCTACACCTTC | CASSLGTGLGYTF
TRBD2 | TRBJ2-3 | - | TRBV7-6 | TGTGCCAGCAGCCTACTTAGCGGGGGGGCTTATGGCACAGATACGCAGTATTTT | CASSLLSGGAYGTDTQYF
- | TRBJ2-7 | few | TRBV29-1 | TGCAGCGTTGAAGATCTTGGTGTCGGGGGTGAGCAGTACTTC | CSVEDLGVGGEQYF
- | TRBJ1-5 | - | TRBV20-1 | TGCAGTGCTAGAGATGAGGCGGCACCTTATAGCAATCAGCCCCAGCATTTT | CSARDEAAPYSNQPQHF
- | TRBJ1-4 | - | TRBV28 | TGTGCCAGCAGCAAATTCAGGGGAACTGATGAAAAACTGTTTTTT | CASSKFRGTDEKLFF
- | TRBJ2-7 | many | TRBV5-4 | TGTGCCAGCAGCTTGGAAAATTTCGAGCAGTACTTC | CASSLENFEQYF